This passage covers 18 T cell receptor beta chains from one sample sequenced in a study of T-cell reconstitution after alpha-beta-depleted transplantation in children. The authors prepared the TCRbeta library with unique molecular identifiers. TCRdb re-derived calls from the PCR reads in MiXCR, one entry per CDR3 protein. The sample comprises some 8,000 distinct CDR3 sequences, roughly 13% of which are singletons, and almost 50% rests with the top ten. This specimen consisted of PBMCs, mostly from graft donor cells, obtained 60 days after TCRalphabeta/CD19-depleted stem cell transplant. The receptors derive from a patient between 2 and 10 years old who had a stem cell transplant for inherited bone marrow failure, so the T cells may come from the graft donor.

There are many counts of this clonotype. The CDR3 sequence is CASTTGGSYNEQFF. CDR3 nucleotide sequence: TGTGCCAGCACAACAGGGGGGAGTTACAATGAGCAGTTCTTC. This rearrangement joins TRBV25-1 to TRBJ2-1; 8 nucleotides align to TRBD1. Germline V gives CDR1 MGHDK, CDR2 SYGVNS. This CDR3 has 14 amino acids. With 7 bases clipped from V and 4 bases from J, the junction kept 6 bases outside the gene matches.

Many counts were recorded for this clonotype. The V gene is TRBV6-1, the J gene TRBJ1-6; the D gene is possibly TRBD1 (5 bases). Per the germline V gene, CDR1 is MNHNS and CDR2 is SASEGT. Trimming removed 6 bases from V and 8 bases from J, with 11 bases in between. The CDR3 covers 13 residues. The CDR3 loop reads CASRGRFDSPLHF. The CDR3 nucleotides are TGTGCCAGCAGGGGACGCTTTGATTCACCCCTCCACTTT.

In this sample, this clonotype is medium-sized. The rearrangement uses TRBV6-5 and TRBJ2-7, with TRBD1 matching over 7 bases. The trim removed 5 bases at V and 3 bases at J, leaving 4 bases unmatched. Germline V lookup: CDR1 MNHEY, CDR2 SVGAGI. The CDR3 runs 13 residues. CDR3 in DNA: TGTGCCAGCAGTCCTTACAGGGGCTACGAGCAGTACTTC. Translated: CASSPYRGYEQYF.

By share, this clonotype ranks as hyperexpanded. This chain's CDR3 is CASSFLAGADTGELFF. DNA of the CDR3: TGCGCCAGCAGCTTCCTAGCGGGGGCGGACACCGGGGAGCTGTTTTTT. The V call is TRBV5-1, the J call TRBJ2-2; 10 nucleotides line up with TRBD2. This CDR3 region has 16 residues. Germline CDR1 and CDR2: SGHRS and YFSETQ. V lost 2 bases to trimming and J lost 3 bases; unmatched junction nucleotides: 4.

Ten or more counts support this clonotype. The chain links TRBV3-1 to TRBJ2-3; 14 nucleotides align to TRBD2. Trimming removed 0 bases from V and 2 bases from J; junction bases left unmatched: 10. Looked up from germline, CDR1 is LGHDT and CDR2 is YNNKEL (reference sequence). This CDR3 has 20 residues. CDR3 region: CASSQEGTSGRALLTDTQYF. As DNA, the CDR3 is TGTGCCAGCAGCCAAGAGGGGACTAGCGGGAGAGCGCTCCTCACAGATACGCAGTATTTT.

This clonotype was counted ten times or more. V usage is TRBV20-1 and J usage is TRBJ1-1, with TRBD1 identical over 7 bases. The V segment lost 0 bases and the J segment 1 base; nucleotides outside the gene matches: 5. This CDR3 contains 15 residues. CDR1 and CDR2 (germline): DFQATT, SNEGSKA (reference sequence). The CDR3 region is CSARDRRDRNTEAFF. CDR3 nucleotide sequence: TGCAGTGCTAGAGATCGTCGGGACAGGAACACTGAAGCTTTCTTT.

This chain connects TRBV5-3 to TRBJ2-5, with a weak D call TRBD2 (5 bases). Being an ORF, TRBV5-3 has a function that is uncertain. The CDR3 is 13 amino acids. V was cut by 9 bases and J by 5 bases, with 17 bases left in between. This chain's CDR3 is CAIGPDLAETQYF. Here the CDR3 DNA reads TGTGCCATCGGCCCGGATTTAGCGGAGACCCAGTACTTC.

This clonotype was detected many times. J is TRBJ2-7 and V is TRBV7-2; 8 bases match TRBD2. In germline, CDR1 is SGHTA, CDR2 FQGNSA. This CDR3 spans 16 amino acids. After removal of 6 bases from V and 6 bases from J, the junction contained 16 bases not matched to a gene. As DNA, the CDR3 is TGTGCCAGCAGACCAGCGGGGCCGGGAGGGCCCCTCGAGCAGTACTTC. Protein: CASRPAGPGGPLEQYF.

Only a few counts were recorded for this clonotype. The chain joins TRBV6-2 or TRBV6-3 to TRBJ2-7; 7 bases line up with TRBD2. The germline gives CDR1 MNHEY, CDR2 SVGEGT. J lost 6 bases, V lost 6 bases, and 11 bases had no gene match. This CDR3 region has 14 residues. The CDR3 DNA reads as TGTGCCAGCAGGGCTCGGGGTTCGGGAGGCGAGCAGTACTTC. This codes for CASRARGSGGEQYF.

This clonotype showed up many times. The gene calls are TRBV9 and TRBJ1-5, with TRBD1 as a possible D gene (5 bases). CDR1 SGDLS and CDR2 YYNGEE come from the germline V gene. Trimming removed 0 bases at V and 0 bases at J, with 13 bases between. The CDR3 has 17 residues. CDR3 coding DNA: TGTGCCAGCAGCGTAGATGGGGGACCCTATAGCAATCAGCCCCAGCATTTT. Its protein product is CASSVDGGPYSNQPQHF.

V usage is TRBV7-4 and J usage is TRBJ1-1; 8 bases fit TRBD1. This CDR3 comprises 14 residues. Germline CDR1 is SGHVT and CDR2 is SQSDAQ. CDR3 bases: TGTGGGAGCAGCTTACAGGGGGGGACCACTGAAGCTTTCTTT. Translating it yields CGSSLQGGTTEAFF.

There are many counts of this clonotype. This rearrangement joins TRBV2 to TRBJ2-1; D gene unclear. The V gene's germline CDR1 is SNHLY and CDR2 FYNNEI. The CDR3 is 13 residues long. V was shortened by 11 bases and J by 4 bases, with 15 bases between the two germline ends. CDR3 sequence: CADQEDGYNEQFF. The CDR3 bases are TGTGCCGACCAAGAGGACGGATACAATGAGCAGTTCTTC.

The rearrangement uses TRBV4-2 and TRBJ2-3; possibly TRBD2 for D (5 bases). Between the trimmed V and J ends, which lost 1 base and 3 bases, there was a span of 8 bases. The germline V gene has CDR1 LGHNA and CDR2 YNFKEQ. CDR3 length: 14 residues. This CDR3 reads CASSQGLATDTQYF. The CDR3 DNA follows: TGTGCCAGCAGCCAAGGCCTAGCAACAGATACGCAGTATTTT.

In this sample, this clonotype turned up many times. The chain is built from TRBV7-2 and TRBJ2-7, with 10 bases matching TRBD2. CDR3 length: 16 residues. Losses at the gene ends were 4 bases for V and 3 bases for J; bases not matched to a gene: 9. Looked up from germline, CDR1 is SGHTA and CDR2 is FQGNSA. CDR3 in amino acids: CASSSPGLAILYEQYF. The CDR3 nucleotides are TGTGCCAGCAGCTCCCCGGGACTAGCGATCCTCTACGAGCAGTACTTC.

The V call is TRBV29-1, the J call TRBJ1-2; a weak D match, TRBD1 (6 bases). Germline CDR1 SQVTM, CDR2 ANQGSEA. The CDR3 runs to 12 residues. The V and J ends lost 6 bases and 8 bases respectively, with 16 bases between them. The CDR3 bases are TGCAGCGTGGAAACAGGGTCGGGGGGCTACACCTTC. As protein: CSVETGSGGYTF.

This clonotype was detected ten times or more. The chain has TRBV10-3 and TRBJ2-3; D might be TRBD1 (7 bases). Per the germline V gene, CDR1 is ENHRY and CDR2 is SYGVKD. CDR3 size: 17 residues. Trimming took off 6 bases at V and 0 bases at J, with 19 bases between the two ends. The DNA for the CDR3 is TGTGCCATCAGAAACAGGGGCGGAGGACTAAGCACAGATACGCAGTATTTT. Protein: CAIRNRGGGLSTDTQYF.

This clonotype appeared many times. The rearrangement uses TRBV20-1 and TRBJ2-1; TRBD2 aligns across 8 bases. The CDR3 loop spans 14 amino acids. The trim removed 2 bases at V and 3 bases at J, leaving 3 bases unmatched. The V gene's germline CDR1 is DFQATT and CDR2 SNEGSKA (reference sequence). The CDR3 region has the DNA TGCAGTGCTAGACCCCTAGCGGGCTACAATGAGCAGTTCTTC. Amino acids: CSARPLAGYNEQFF.

The sample holds many counts of this clonotype. The rearrangement uses TRBV10-3 and TRBJ2-5; TRBD2 is a possible D gene (5 bases). The germline V gene encodes CDR1 ENHRY and CDR2 SYGVKD. The CDR3 sequence is 15 residues long. V was clipped by 3 bases and J by 1 base, with 12 bases between them. The CDR3 here is CAISEPDRGQETQYF. In DNA, the CDR3 is TGTGCCATCAGTGAACCTGACCGGGGCCAAGAGACCCAGTACTTC.